The 20 T cell receptor beta chains below were found in one sample sequenced in a study of response to subunit inactivated influenza vaccine. TCRdb processed the RT-PCR reads anew with MiXCR; each CDR3 protein has one entry. This repertoire shows hundreds of thousands of distinct CDR3 sequences, roughly 8.2% found once; its top ten account for 13%. The source material was PBMCs from blood, sampled less than 30 months after vaccination. These receptor sequences come from a man aged 50-75 years who received an inactivated influenza vaccine.

As to this clonotype: A read error may be the cause here, since a much bigger clone is one base away. The V call is TRBV5-1, the J call TRBJ1-1; D remains unclear. CDR1 SGHRS and CDR2 YFSETQ come from the germline V gene. Trimming left V 3 bases short and J 9 bases short, with 21 bases between. CDR3 size: 15 residues. CDR3 amino acids: CASSSVGRELGKAFF. The CDR3 nucleotides are TGCGCCAGCAGCTCGGTAGGCCGGGAACTCGGTAAAGCTTTCTTT.

This clonotype was observed a handful of times. V usage is TRBV7-9 and J usage is TRBJ2-7, with 9 bases identical to TRBD1. Losses at the gene ends were 4 bases for V and 3 bases for J; bases not matched to a gene: 7. The CDR3 contains 15 residues. CDR1 and CDR2 from the germline V gene are SEHNR and FQNEAQ (reference sequence). The CDR3 region is CASSSLDRGDYEQYF. The CDR3 DNA reads as TGTGCCAGCAGCTCGTTGGACAGGGGAGACTACGAGCAGTACTTC.

The rearrangement joins TRBV28 to TRBJ2-3; 9 nucleotides agree with TRBD1. Germline V CDR1 and CDR2: MDHEN, SYDVKM. The junction had 4 bases not matched to a gene; V was cut back by 5 bases and J by 1 base. The length of the CDR3 is 15 residues. The CDR3 region is CASSDRGKGTDTQYF. The CDR3 region has the DNA TGTGCCAGCAGTGACAGGGGGAAGGGCACAGATACGCAGTATTTT.

The chain couples TRBV11-2 to TRBJ2-1; possible D gene TRBD2, 5 bases. The CDR3 extends over 12 amino acids. Per germline, CDR1 SGHAT and CDR2 FQNNGV. With 3 bases removed from V and 8 bases from J, the gap between germline ends came to 8 bases. CDR3 sequence: CASSFYGDEQFF. The DNA of the CDR3 is TGTGCCAGCAGCTTTTACGGGGATGAGCAGTTCTTC.

J is TRBJ1-4 and V is TRBV29-1, with 8 bases lining up with TRBD1. V shed 6 bases, J shed 8 bases, and the junction held 8 bases outside the gene matches. CDR3 size: 13 residues. Germline CDR1 reads SQVTM; CDR2 reads ANQGSEA. The DNA for the CDR3 is TGCAGCGTCCGACAGGGGAGGAGAGAAAAACTGTTTTTT. It encodes CSVRQGRREKLFF.

The chain combines TRBV30 with TRBJ2-5; 8 nucleotides match TRBD2. V gave up 4 bases and J gave up 3 bases; unmatched junction bases: 4. Germline CDR1 and CDR2: GTSNPN and SVGIG (reference sequence). The CDR3 is 13 amino acids. The CDR3 region is CAWNLGREETQYF. DNA of the CDR3: TGTGCCTGGAACCTCGGGAGGGAAGAGACCCAGTACTTC.

The rearrangement uses TRBV29-1 and TRBJ1-1; a weak D match, TRBD1 (6 bases). The CDR3 consists of 15 residues. With 7 bases removed from V and 0 bases from J, the gap between germline ends came to 18 bases. CDR1 and CDR2 from the germline V gene are SQVTM and ANQGSEA. In DNA form, the CDR3 reads TGCAGCGCGTTCCAGACAGGTATCATGAACACTGAAGCTTTCTTT. This gives the protein CSAFQTGIMNTEAFF.

This clonotype was counted between two and nine times. CDR3 nucleotide sequence: TGCGCCAGCAGCACCGGACAGGGGGCAACCCAAGAGACCCAGTACTTC. As protein: CASSTGQGATQETQYF. This chain links TRBV4-1 with TRBJ2-5; 11 positions agree with TRBD1. Per the germline V gene, CDR1 is MGHRA and CDR2 is YSYEKL. The CDR3 has 16 amino acids. V shed 5 bases and J 1 base; nucleotides not matched to a gene: 6.

This clonotype was seen only a few times. The chain couples TRBV9 to TRBJ2-5, with 8 bases identical to TRBD2. V was pared by 0 bases and J by 0 bases, with 1 base of the junction left unmatched. The CDR3 extends over 15 amino acids. Germline loops: CDR1 SGDLS, CDR2 YYNGEE. The CDR3 region has the DNA TGTGCCAGCAGCGTAGTCGGGAGGGACCAAGAGACCCAGTACTTC. This sequence encodes CASSVVGRDQETQYF.

This clonotype was recorded at least ten times. The J gene is TRBJ2-5, the V gene TRBV28; 7 positions match TRBD1. From germline, CDR1 is MDHEN and CDR2 SYDVKM. With V trimmed by 5 bases and J by 5 bases, 8 bases remained unmatched. CDR3 length equals 14 residues. The CDR3 here is CASSQDRVGETQYF. The CDR3 DNA sequence: TGTGCCAGCAGTCAAGACAGGGTTGGCGAGACCCAGTACTTC. The full variable domain, its missing parts supplied by reference TRBV28 and TRBJ2-5, is DVKVTQSSRYLVKRTGEKVFLECVQDMDHENMFWYRQDPGLGLRLIYFSYDVKMKEKGDIPEGYSVSREKKERFSLILESASTNQTSMYLCASSQDRVGETQYFGPGTRLLVL.

The table lists this clonotype with a few counts. J is TRBJ2-1 and V is TRBV6-1, with TRBD1 as a possible D gene (5 bases). The CDR3 runs 15 residues. V gave up 5 bases and J gave up 7 bases, with 18 bases separating them. Germline CDR1 MNHNS, CDR2 SASEGT. CDR3 protein: CASSPMGLFRNEQFF. CDR3 coding DNA: TGTGCCAGCAGTCCAATGGGGCTATTTAGGAATGAGCAGTTCTTC.

In this sample, this clonotype turned up a few times. V gene TRBV6-1 combines with J gene TRBJ1-6; TRBD1 is a possible D gene (5 bases). The V and J ends lost 5 bases and 6 bases respectively, with 14 bases between them. Germline assignment: CDR1 MNHNS and CDR2 SASEGT. This CDR3 is built from 15 residues. The CDR3 nucleotides read TGTGCCAGCAGTCCTGCCGGGCAGGGTAATTCACCCCTCCACTTT. Translated: CASSPAGQGNSPLHF.

In nucleotides, the CDR3 is TGCGCCAGCAGCCAAGGAATCTCCGGGGGGCGGGAGACCCAGTACTTC. Amino acids: CASSQGISGGRETQYF. This sequence joins TRBV4-3 and TRBJ2-5, with D perhaps matching TRBD2 (7 bases). The CDR3 loop spans 16 amino acids. Germline CDR1 and CDR2: LGHNA and YSLEER. With 1 base removed from V and 5 bases from J, the gap between germline ends came to 17 bases.

This clonotype occurred a few times. The chain combines TRBV12-3 or TRBV12-4 with TRBJ2-1, with 14 nucleotides matching TRBD2. The CDR3 has 15 amino acids. V lost 7 bases to trimming and J lost 6 bases; unmatched junction nucleotides: 5. The CDR3 spells CASTPGLAGVNEQFF. In nucleotides, the CDR3 is TGTGCCAGCACCCCGGGACTAGCGGGGGTCAATGAGCAGTTCTTC.

The gene calls are TRBV20-1 and TRBJ2-7; 9 positions agree with TRBD2. Germline CDR1 and CDR2: DFQATT and SNEGSKA (reference sequence). V trimming: 0 bases; J trimming: 3 bases; junction bases outside the gene matches: 6. This CDR3 is 15 amino acids long. The CDR3 region is CSARDGVAGVYEQYF. In nucleotides, the CDR3 is TGCAGTGCTAGAGATGGGGTAGCGGGAGTCTACGAGCAGTACTTC.

Only a few counts were recorded for this clonotype. The chain uses TRBV9 and TRBJ2-5; 10 positions agree with TRBD2. The trim removed 4 bases at V and 1 base at J, leaving 16 bases unmatched. The CDR3 runs 19 residues. Germline CDR1 reads SGDLS; CDR2 reads YYNGEE. The CDR3 loop reads CASSFSGQAGGNSQETQYF. CDR3 DNA sequence: TGTGCCAGCAGCTTCAGTGGGCAAGCGGGGGGGAACAGCCAAGAGACCCAGTACTTC.

The J gene is TRBJ2-1, the V gene TRBV24-1; no definite D call. The CDR3 contains 14 residues. V was clipped by 6 bases and J by 2 bases, with 10 bases between them. Germline assignment: CDR1 KGHDR and CDR2 SFDVKD. The CDR3 here is CATSTRLTYNEQFF. As DNA, the CDR3 is TGTGCCACCAGTACTCGACTCACCTACAATGAGCAGTTCTTC.

This clonotype was counted at least ten times. The chain uses TRBV20-1 and TRBJ1-2; D may be TRBD1 (6 bases). CDR1 is DFQATT, CDR2 SNEGSKA, per germline (reference sequence). Trimming stripped 2 bases from V and 2 bases from J, with 12 bases between. The CDR3 has 14 residues. Here the CDR3 DNA reads TGCAGTGCTAGAAGGGGGGCGTTGAACTATGGCTACACCTTC. As protein: CSARRGALNYGYTF.

This clonotype was counted at least ten times. The J gene is TRBJ1-1, the V gene TRBV6-5; D is unresolved. This CDR3 has 14 amino acids. Trimming stripped 1 base from V and 1 base from J, with 7 bases between. Germline CDR1 reads MNHEY; CDR2 reads SVGAGI. CDR3 nucleotides: TGTGCCAGCAGTTACTACTCAGAGAACACTGAAGCTTTCTTT. As protein: CASSYYSENTEAFF.

This clonotype was seen ten or more times. The chain employs TRBV6-5 and TRBJ1-1, with 11 bases that match TRBD1. Per germline, CDR1 MNHEY and CDR2 SVGAGI. The ends lost 1 base at V and 5 bases at J; junction bases unmatched: 6. The CDR3 is 16 residues long. CDR3 in amino acids: CASSYYLGQGGTEAFF. The CDR3 DNA reads as TGTGCCAGCAGTTACTACCTGGGACAGGGGGGGACTGAAGCTTTCTTT.